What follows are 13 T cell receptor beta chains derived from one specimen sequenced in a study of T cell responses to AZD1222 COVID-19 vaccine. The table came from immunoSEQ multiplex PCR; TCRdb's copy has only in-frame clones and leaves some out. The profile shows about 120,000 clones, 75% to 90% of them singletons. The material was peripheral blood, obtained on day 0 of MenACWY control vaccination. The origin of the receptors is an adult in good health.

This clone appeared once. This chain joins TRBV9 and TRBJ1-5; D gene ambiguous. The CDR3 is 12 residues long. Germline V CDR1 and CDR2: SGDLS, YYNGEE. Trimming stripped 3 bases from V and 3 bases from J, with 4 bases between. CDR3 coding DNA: TGTGCCAGCAGCGCCGACAATCAGCCCCAGCATTTT. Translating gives CASSADNQPQHF.

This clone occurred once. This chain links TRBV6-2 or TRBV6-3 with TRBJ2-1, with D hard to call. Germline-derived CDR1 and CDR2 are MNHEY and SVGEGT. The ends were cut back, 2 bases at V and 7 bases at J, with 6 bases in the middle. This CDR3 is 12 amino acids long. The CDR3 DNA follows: TGTGCCAGCAGTTACGGGTGGAATGAGCAGTTCTTC. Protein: CASSYGWNEQFF.

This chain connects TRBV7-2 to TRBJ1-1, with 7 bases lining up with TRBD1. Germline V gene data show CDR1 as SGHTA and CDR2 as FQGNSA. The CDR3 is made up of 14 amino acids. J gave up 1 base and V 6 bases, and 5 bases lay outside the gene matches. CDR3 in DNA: TGTGCCAGCAGGAACGCAGGGGGGAACACTGAAGCTTTCTTT. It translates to CASRNAGGNTEAFF. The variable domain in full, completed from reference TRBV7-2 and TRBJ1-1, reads GAGVSQSPSNKVTEKGKDVELRCDPISGHTALYWYRQSLGQGLEFLIYFQGNSAPDKSGLPSDRFSAERTGGSVSTLTIQRTQQEDSAVYLCASRNAGGNTEAFFGQGTRLTVV.

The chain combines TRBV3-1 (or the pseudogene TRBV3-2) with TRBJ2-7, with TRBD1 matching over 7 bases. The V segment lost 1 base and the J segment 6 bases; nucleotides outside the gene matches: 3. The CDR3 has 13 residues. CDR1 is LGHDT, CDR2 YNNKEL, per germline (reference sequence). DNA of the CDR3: TGTGCCAGCAGCCAAGCGGCAGGGGGCGAGCAGTACTTC. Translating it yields CASSQAAGGEQYF.

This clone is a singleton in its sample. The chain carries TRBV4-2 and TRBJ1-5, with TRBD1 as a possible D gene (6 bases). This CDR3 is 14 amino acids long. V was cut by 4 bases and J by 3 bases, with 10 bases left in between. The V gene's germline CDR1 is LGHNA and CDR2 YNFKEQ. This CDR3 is CASSRAGVNQPQHF. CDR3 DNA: TGTGCCAGCAGCCGGGCAGGGGTCAATCAGCCCCAGCATTTT.

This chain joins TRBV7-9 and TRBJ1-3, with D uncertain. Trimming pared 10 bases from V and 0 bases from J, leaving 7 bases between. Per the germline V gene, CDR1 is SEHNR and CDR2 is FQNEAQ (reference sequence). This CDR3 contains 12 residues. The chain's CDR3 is CATGLSGNTIYF. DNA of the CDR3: TGTGCCACAGGCCTCTCTGGAAACACCATATATTTT.

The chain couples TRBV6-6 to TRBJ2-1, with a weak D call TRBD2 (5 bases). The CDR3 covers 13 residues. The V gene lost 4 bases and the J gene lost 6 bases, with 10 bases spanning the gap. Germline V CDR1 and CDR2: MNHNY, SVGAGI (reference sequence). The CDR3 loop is CASSSPRGNEQFF. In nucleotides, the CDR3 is TGTGCCAGCAGTTCCCCCCGGGGCAATGAGCAGTTCTTC.

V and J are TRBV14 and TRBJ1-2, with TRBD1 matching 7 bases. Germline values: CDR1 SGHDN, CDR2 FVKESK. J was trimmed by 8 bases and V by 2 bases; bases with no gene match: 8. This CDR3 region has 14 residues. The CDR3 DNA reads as TGTGCCAGCAGCCAATCATCACGGACAGGAGGCTACACCTTC. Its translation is CASSQSSRTGGYTF.

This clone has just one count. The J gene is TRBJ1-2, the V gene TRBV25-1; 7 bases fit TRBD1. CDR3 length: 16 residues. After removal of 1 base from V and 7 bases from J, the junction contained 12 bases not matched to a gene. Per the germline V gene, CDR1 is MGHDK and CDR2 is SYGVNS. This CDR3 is CASSEFSTGRNGGYTF. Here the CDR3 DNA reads TGTGCCAGCAGTGAATTTTCGACAGGGAGGAACGGTGGCTACACCTTC.

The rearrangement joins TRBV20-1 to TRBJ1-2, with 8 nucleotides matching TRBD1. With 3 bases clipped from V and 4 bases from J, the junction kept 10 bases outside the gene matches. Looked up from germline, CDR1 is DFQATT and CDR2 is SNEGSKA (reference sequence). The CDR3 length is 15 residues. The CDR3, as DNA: TGCAGTGCTAGTTCCACCCCTCAGGGGGCCTATGGCTACACCTTC. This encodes CSASSTPQGAYGYTF.

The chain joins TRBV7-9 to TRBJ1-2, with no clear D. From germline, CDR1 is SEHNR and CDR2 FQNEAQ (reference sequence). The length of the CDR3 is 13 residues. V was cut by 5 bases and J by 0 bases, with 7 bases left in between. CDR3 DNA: TGTGCCAGCAGCGGCCAACCTAACTATGGCTACACCTTC. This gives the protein CASSGQPNYGYTF.

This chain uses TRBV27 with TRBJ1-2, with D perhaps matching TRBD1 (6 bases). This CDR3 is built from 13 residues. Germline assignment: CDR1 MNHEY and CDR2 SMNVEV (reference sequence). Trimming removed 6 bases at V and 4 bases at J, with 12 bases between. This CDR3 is CASRQGLFYGYTF. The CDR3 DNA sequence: TGTGCCAGCAGACAGGGATTATTCTATGGCTACACCTTC.

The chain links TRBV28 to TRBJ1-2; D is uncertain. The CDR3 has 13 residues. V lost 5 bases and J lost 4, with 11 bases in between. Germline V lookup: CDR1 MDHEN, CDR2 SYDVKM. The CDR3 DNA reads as TGTGCCAGCAGTGGACGGCGTCGCTATGGCTACACCTTC. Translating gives CASSGRRRYGYTF.